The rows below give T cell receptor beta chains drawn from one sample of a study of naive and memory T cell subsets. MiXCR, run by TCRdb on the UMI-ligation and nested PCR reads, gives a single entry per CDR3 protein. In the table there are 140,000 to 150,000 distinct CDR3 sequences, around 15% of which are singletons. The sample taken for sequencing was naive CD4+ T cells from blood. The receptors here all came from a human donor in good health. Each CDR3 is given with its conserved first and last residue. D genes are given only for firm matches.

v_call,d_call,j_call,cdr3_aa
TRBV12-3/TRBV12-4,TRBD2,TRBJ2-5,CASSLGAGGPWETQYF
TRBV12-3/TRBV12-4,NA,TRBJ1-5,CASSPRDGNQPQHF
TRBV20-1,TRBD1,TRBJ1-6,CSARPGQGRSYNSPLHF
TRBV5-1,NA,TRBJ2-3,CASSFQASTDTQYF
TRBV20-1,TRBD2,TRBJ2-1,CSARASGMDEQFF
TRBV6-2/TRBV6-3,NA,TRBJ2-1,CASRYTNYNEQFF
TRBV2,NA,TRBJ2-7,CASSPDFYEQYF
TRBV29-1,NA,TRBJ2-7,CSAARDRNYEQYF
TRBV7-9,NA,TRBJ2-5,CASSLGGKQGIEETQYF
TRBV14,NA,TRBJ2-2,CASSQYANTGELFF
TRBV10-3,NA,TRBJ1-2,CAISGPEMGPLGYTF
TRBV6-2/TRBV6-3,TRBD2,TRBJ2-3,CASSAAPRRTSGRADTQYF
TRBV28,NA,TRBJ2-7,CASSSGQRIYEQYF
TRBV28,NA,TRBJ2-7,CASFPRGQFYEQYF
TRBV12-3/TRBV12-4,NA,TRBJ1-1,CASSLGPEAFF
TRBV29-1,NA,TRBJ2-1,CSVERLGGEQFF
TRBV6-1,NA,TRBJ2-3,CASSQRGPTDTQYF
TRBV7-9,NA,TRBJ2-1,CASSLARAGNEQFF
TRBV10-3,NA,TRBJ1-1,CAIRRDREAFF
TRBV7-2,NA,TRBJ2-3,CASSSLVLGSTDTQYF
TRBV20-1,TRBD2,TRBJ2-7,CSAPSGDEQYF
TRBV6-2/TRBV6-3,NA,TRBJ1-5,CASSYPGGQPQHF
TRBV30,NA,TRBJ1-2,CAWSVFGLSDGYTF
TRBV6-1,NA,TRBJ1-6,CASSELARTISPLHF
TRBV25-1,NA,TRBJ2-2,CASSDWLDPGELFF
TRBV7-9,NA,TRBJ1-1,CASSPRAGSHTPPAFF
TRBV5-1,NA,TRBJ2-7,CASSLEANYEQYF
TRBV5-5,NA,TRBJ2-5,CASSLNPGETQYF
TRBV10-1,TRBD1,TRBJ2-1,CASAVGQGATEQFF
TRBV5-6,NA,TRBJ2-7,CASSLYSGYEQYF
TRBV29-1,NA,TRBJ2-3,CSVLPLGSANTQYF
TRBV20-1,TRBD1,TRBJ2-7,CSARDRDRHYEQYF
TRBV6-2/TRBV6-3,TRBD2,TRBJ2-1,CASHVASGRADEQFF
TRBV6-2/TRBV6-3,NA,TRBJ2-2,CASSFRGAAATSTGELFF
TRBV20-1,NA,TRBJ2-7,CSARGAYSLSYEQYF